A single sample gave rise to the 5 T cell receptor beta chains below, sequenced in a study of T cells in Graves' hyperthyroidism and ophthalmopathy. The source material, RNA transcripts, was used to amplify TCR beta CDR3 regions. Researchers ran a first-round RT-PCR on the TCR CDR3 using the HTBI primer set. TCRdb independently ran MiXCR on the multiplex PCR reads; one entry per CDR3 protein. The sample contains more than 500,000 distinct CDR3 sequences, roughly 16% of which appear only once. The sequencing input was blood. Receptors were obtained from a woman in her 30s with Graves' ophthalmopathy.

This clonotype was counted between two and nine times. This chain joins TRBV6-1 and TRBJ2-1; D not resolved. The CDR3 totals 13 residues. Per germline, CDR1 MNHNS and CDR2 SASEGT. V was cut by 5 bases and J by 8 bases, with 13 bases left in between. CDR3 protein: CASSPTEADEQFF. The CDR3 DNA sequence: TGTGCCAGCAGTCCCACAGAGGCGGATGAGCAGTTCTTC.

This clonotype was counted once. The chain uses TRBV11-2 and TRBJ2-7; no clear D. The length of the CDR3 is 16 residues. Germline CDR1 reads SGHAT; CDR2 reads FQNNGV. V gave up 5 bases and J gave up 0 bases, with 17 bases separating them. Written as DNA, the CDR3 is TGTGCCAGCAGCCAAACCCGAAGGCGTAGCTCCTACGAGCAGTACTTC. Translated: CASSQTRRRSSYEQYF.

This clonotype was picked up many times. Germline is not matched at one junction end, which may reflect a read error. The V call is TRBV7-2, the J call TRBJ2-7; D is unresolved. This CDR3 has 14 residues. Looked up from germline, CDR1 is SGHTA and CDR2 is FQGNSA. CDR3 residues: CASSLARSSYEQYF. In DNA, the CDR3 is TGCGCCAGCAGCTTGGCCAGGAGCTCCTACGAGCAGTACTTC.

The rearrangement joins TRBV19 to TRBJ2-1, with D tentatively TRBD2 (6 bases). The ends were cut back, 3 bases at V and 4 bases at J, with 19 bases in the middle. The CDR3 has 17 amino acids. Germline CDR1 reads LNHDA; CDR2 reads SQIVND (reference sequence). CDR3: CASSIRVADPSYNEQFF. The CDR3 DNA follows: TGTGCCAGTAGTATTCGGGTAGCGGATCCCTCGTACAATGAGCAGTTCTTC.

The chain uses TRBV7-9 and TRBJ2-1; D is possibly TRBD1 (6 bases). This CDR3 is 14 amino acids long. Per germline, CDR1 SEHNR and CDR2 FQNEAQ (reference sequence). V shed 5 bases and J shed 5 bases, with 13 bases lying between them. CDR3 amino acids: CASSPQGINNEQFF. Here the CDR3 DNA reads TGTGCCAGCAGCCCACAGGGTATCAACAATGAGCAGTTCTTC.